This T cell receptor (beta chain) originates from a study of blood T cell repertoires in COVID-19. Trimming pared 0 bases from V and 4 bases from J, leaving 11 bases between. The length of the CDR3 is 15 residues. Germline loops: CDR1 SGDLS, CDR2 YYNGEE. Clones were sequenced by immunoSEQ multiplex PCR, and TCRdb holds only the in-frame ones, with some missing. Among around 100,000 clones, 75% to 95% were seen once, and the ten largest hold just over 5%. The receptor was isolated from a man in his fifties or sixties with acute or convalescent COVID-19. The chain uses TRBV9 and TRBJ1-3, with D tentatively TRBD1 (6 bases). The source material was peripheral blood. CDR3 in amino acids: CASSVGPGEGNTIYF. The CDR3 coding sequence is TGTGCCAGCAGCGTAGGGCCAGGGGAAGGAAACACCATATATTTT.